This T cell receptor beta chain derives from a study of cytomegalovirus exposure and HLA in healthy donors. Study results and caveats: Among the CMV-associated chains, a few were confirmed in vitro as specific for CMV antigens. TCR clusters originating in the first cohort tended to co-occur in the roughly 120 validation repertoires, according to a later analysis. Despite most TCR sequences being rare, some public TCRs occurred in many donors.

The protocol was immunoSEQ multiplex PCR, while the TCRdb copy is restricted to in-frame clones and leaves out a portion. In the table there are tens of thousands of clones, around 97% of which are singletons. This clone appeared a single time. What it recognizes is unknown. V gave up 5 bases and J gave up 7 bases, with 9 bases separating them. CDR3 size: 12 residues. The V gene's germline CDR1 is SGHNT and CDR2 YENEEA. This receptor was obtained from a woman aged 18-29 years in good health and CMV-seropositive. What was sequenced was PBMCs. The rearrangement links TRBV11-3 to TRBJ2-4, with D tentatively TRBD1 (6 bases). CDR3 sequence: CASSGGWNIQYF. The CDR3 region has the DNA TGTGCCAGCAGCGGGGGCTGGAACATTCAGTACTTC.